A selection of T cell receptor beta chains follows, all from one sample in a study of blood T cell repertoires in COVID-19. Clones were read by immunoSEQ multiplex PCR, and TCRdb kept only the in-frame ones, dropping some. The sample consists of 25,000 to 35,000 clones, about 92% of them appearing once. What was sequenced was peripheral blood. The receptor source for this set is a woman aged 70-85 years with COVID-19, enrolled during active disease. CDR3s include the opening cysteine and the closing phenylalanine or tryptophan. The D gene is left open where the match is weak. Clone size appears in some rows only: once, few, many, or a class for an expanded clone.

d_call clone_size j_call v_call cdr3_aa cdr3_nt
. once TRBJ1-5 TRBV7-9 CASSRGRYWEPQHF TGTGCCAGCAGCCGCGGCCGCTATTGGGAGCCCCAGCATTTT
. once TRBJ2-2 TRBV18 CASSPVNYATGELFF TGTGCCAGCTCACCAGTCAACTACGCCACCGGGGAGCTGTTTTTT
TRBD1 . TRBJ2-5 TRBV4-2 CASSSTGGEETQYF TGTGCCAGCAGCTCGACAGGGGGCGAAGAGACCCAGTACTTC
TRBD2 . TRBJ2-5 TRBV5-1 CASSPEASGGETQYF TGCGCCAGCAGCCCGGAGGCTAGCGGGGGAGAGACCCAGTACTTC
. . TRBJ1-1 TRBV5-1 CASSGQREAFF TGCGCCAGCAGCGGCCAGAGGGAAGCTTTCTTT
. . TRBJ1-1 TRBV7-2 CASSSPHFSGLEAFF TGTGCCAGCAGCTCCCCCCACTTTTCAGGACTGGAAGCTTTCTTT
. . TRBJ2-3 TRBV6-2/TRBV6-3 CASSPQGTSTDTQYF TGTGCCAGCAGCCCCCAGGGAACAAGCACAGATACGCAGTATTTT
TRBD1 . TRBJ1-2 TRBV5-1 CASSGRTGANYGYTF TGCGCCAGCAGCGGAAGGACAGGGGCTAACTATGGCTACACCTTC
TRBD2 . TRBJ2-7 TRBV6-2/TRBV6-3 CASSYFSGSFYEQYF TGTGCCAGCAGTTACTTTAGCGGGAGTTTTTACGAGCAGTACTTC
. . TRBJ2-1 TRBV4-2 CASSASGDFYNEQFF TGTGCCAGCAGCGCTTCTGGGGACTTCTACAATGAGCAGTTCTTC
. . TRBJ2-1 TRBV5-1 CASSKLANSYNEQFF TGCGCCAGCAGCAAACTAGCTAACTCCTACAATGAGCAGTTCTTC
. . TRBJ1-1 TRBV6-5 CASSYDSNTEAFF TGTGCCAGCAGTTACGATAGCAACACTGAAGCTTTCTTT
TRBD1 . TRBJ2-2 TRBV5-1 CASSSGTGATGELFF TGCGCCAGCAGCTCCGGGACAGGGGCGACCGGGGAGCTGTTTTTT
. . TRBJ2-1 TRBV3-1/TRBV3-2 CASSQDGRNYNEQFF TGTGCCAGCAGCCAAGATGGGCGAAATTACAATGAGCAGTTCTTC
TRBD1 . TRBJ2-3 TRBV9 CASSVLQGITDTQYF TGTGCCAGCAGCGTACTACAGGGGATTACAGATACGCAGTATTTT
. . TRBJ2-5 TRBV21-1 CASSTRLAGEQETQYF TGTGCCAGCAGCACAAGACTAGCGGGGGAACAAGAGACCCAGTACTTC
TRBD1 . TRBJ2-1 TRBV11-3 CASSLELQGGSYNEQFF TGTGCCAGCAGCTTAGAATTACAGGGGGGCTCCTACAATGAGCAGTTCTTC
TRBD2 . TRBJ2-1 TRBV5-1 CASSLEGAGGRYNEQFF TGCGCCAGCAGCTTGGAGGGAGCGGGAGGACGCTACAATGAGCAGTTCTTC